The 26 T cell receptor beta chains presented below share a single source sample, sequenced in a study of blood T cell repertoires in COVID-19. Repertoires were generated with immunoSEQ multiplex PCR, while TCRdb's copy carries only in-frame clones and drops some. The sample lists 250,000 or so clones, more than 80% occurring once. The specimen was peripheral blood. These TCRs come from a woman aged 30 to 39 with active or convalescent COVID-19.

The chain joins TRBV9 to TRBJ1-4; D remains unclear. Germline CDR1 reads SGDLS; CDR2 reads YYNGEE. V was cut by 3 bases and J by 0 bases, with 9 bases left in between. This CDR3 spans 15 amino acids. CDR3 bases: TGTGCCAGCAGCGCGGGGTCTACAACTAATGAAAAACTGTTTTTT. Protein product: CASSAGSTTNEKLFF. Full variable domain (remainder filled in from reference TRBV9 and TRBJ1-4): DSGVTQTPKHLITATGQRVTLRCSPRSGDLSVYWYQQSLDQGLQFLIQYYNGEERAKGNILERFSAQQFPDLHSELNLSSLELGDSALYFCASSAGSTTNEKLFFGSGTQLSVL.

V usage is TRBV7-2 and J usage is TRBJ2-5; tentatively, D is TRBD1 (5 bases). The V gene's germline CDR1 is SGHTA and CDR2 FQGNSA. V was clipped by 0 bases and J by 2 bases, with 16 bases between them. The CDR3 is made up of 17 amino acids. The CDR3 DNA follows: TGTGCCAGCAGCTTAGCGTCTAAAGGAAAGGGGCAAGAGACCCAGTACTTC. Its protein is CASSLASKGKGQETQYF.

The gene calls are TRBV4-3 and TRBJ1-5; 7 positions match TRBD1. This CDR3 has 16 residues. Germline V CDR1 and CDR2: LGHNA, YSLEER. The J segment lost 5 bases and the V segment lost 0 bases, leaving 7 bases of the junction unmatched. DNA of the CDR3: TGCGCCAGCAGCCAAGATACAGGGGAAGGGTATCAGCCCCAGCATTTT. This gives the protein CASSQDTGEGYQPQHF.

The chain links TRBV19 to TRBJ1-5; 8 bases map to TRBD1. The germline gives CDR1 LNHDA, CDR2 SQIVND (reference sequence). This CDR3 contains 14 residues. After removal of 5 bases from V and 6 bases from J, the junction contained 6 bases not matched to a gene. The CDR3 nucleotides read TGTGCCAGTAGTTTCTTAGGACAGGGTCAGCCCCAGCATTTT. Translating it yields CASSFLGQGQPQHF.

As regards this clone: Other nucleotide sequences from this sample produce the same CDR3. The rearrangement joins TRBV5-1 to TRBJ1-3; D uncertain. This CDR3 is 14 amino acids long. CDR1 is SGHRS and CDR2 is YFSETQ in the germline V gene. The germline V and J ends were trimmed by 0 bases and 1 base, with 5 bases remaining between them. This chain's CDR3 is CASSLDGSGNTIYF. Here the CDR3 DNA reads TGCGCCAGCAGCTTGGACGGGTCTGGAAACACCATATATTTT.

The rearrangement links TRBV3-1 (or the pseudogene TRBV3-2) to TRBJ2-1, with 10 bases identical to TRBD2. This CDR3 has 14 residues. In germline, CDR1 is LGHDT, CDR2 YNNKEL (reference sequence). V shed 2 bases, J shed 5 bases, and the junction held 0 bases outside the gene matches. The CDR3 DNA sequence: TGTGCCAGCAGCCAACTAGCGGGGGACAATGAGCAGTTCTTC. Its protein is CASSQLAGDNEQFF.

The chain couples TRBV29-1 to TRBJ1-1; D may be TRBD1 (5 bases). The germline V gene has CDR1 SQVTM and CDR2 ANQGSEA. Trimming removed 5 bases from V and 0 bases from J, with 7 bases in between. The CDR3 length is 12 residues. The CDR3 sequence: CSVRGMNTEAFF. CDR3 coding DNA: TGCAGCGTTAGGGGAATGAACACTGAAGCTTTCTTT.

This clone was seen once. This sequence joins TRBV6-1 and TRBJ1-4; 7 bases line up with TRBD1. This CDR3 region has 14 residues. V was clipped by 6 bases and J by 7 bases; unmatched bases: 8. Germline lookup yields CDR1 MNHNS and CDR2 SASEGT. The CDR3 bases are TGTGCCAGCAGCACCTCAGGGGGAGGTGAAAAACTGTTTTTT. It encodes CASSTSGGGEKLFF.

The CDR3 bases are TGTGCCAGCAGCTTACGGACAGGGACTGGCTACACCTTC. This encodes CASSLRTGTGYTF. V is TRBV11-2 and J is TRBJ1-2, with TRBD1 identical over 8 bases. J was trimmed by 7 bases and V by 2 bases; bases with no gene match: 3. The CDR3 length is 13 residues. The germline V gene encodes CDR1 SGHAT and CDR2 FQNNGV. Combining the CDR3 with reference TRBV11-2 and TRBJ1-2 gives the whole variable domain EAGVAQSPRYKIIEKRQSVAFWCNPISGHATLYWYQQILGQGPKLLIQFQNNGVVDDSQLPKDRFSAERLKGVDSTLKIQPAKLEDSAVYLCASSLRTGTGYTFGSGTRLTVV.

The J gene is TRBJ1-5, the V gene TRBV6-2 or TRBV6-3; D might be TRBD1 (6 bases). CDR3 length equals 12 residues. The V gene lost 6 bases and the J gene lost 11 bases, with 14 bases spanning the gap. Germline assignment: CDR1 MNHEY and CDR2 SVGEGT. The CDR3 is CASSLGRGAQHF. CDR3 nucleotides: TGTGCCAGCAGCCTCGGGAGGGGGGCCCAGCATTTT.

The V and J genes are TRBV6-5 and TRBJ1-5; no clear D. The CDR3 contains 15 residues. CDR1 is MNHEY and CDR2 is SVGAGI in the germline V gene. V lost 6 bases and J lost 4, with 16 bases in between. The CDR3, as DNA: TGTGCCAGCAGGGCCGGGTGGCTGGGTAATCAGCCCCAGCATTTT. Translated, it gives CASRAGWLGNQPQHF.

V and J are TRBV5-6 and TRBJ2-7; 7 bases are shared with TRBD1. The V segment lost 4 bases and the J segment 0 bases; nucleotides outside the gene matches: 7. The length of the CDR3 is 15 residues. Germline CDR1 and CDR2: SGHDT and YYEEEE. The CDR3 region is CASSPLGTVSYEQYF. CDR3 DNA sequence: TGTGCCAGCAGCCCACTCGGGACAGTCTCCTACGAGCAGTACTTC.

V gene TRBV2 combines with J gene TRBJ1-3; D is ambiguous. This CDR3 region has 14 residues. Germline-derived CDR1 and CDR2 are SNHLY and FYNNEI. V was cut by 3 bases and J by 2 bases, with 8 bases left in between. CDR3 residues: CASSDGTAGNTIYF. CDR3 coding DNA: TGTGCCAGCAGTGATGGTACGGCTGGAAACACCATATATTTT.

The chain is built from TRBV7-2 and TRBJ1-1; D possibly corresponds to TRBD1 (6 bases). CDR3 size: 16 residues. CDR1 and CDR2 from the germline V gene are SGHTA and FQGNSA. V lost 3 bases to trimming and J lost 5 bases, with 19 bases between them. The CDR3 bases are TGTGCCAGCAGCTTTGGTGGGTTCGGGGGGCTGACTGAAGCTTTCTTT. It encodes CASSFGGFGGLTEAFF. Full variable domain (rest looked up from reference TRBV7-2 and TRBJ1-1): GAGVSQSPSNKVTEKGKDVELRCDPISGHTALYWYRQSLGQGLEFLIYFQGNSAPDKSGLPSDRFSAERTGGSVSTLTIQRTQQEDSAVYLCASSFGGFGGLTEAFFGQGTRLTVV.

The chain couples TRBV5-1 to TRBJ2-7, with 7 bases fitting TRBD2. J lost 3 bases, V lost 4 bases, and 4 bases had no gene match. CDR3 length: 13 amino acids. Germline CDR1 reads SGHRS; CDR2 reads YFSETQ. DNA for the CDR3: TGCGCCAGCAGCGGGACTACCGGCTACGAGCAGTACTTC. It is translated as CASSGTTGYEQYF.

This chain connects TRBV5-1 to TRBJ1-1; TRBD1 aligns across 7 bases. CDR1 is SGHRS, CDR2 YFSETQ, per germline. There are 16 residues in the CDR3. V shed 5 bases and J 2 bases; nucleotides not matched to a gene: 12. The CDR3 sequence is CASSPSGTDYNTEAFF. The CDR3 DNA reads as TGCGCCAGCAGTCCTTCCGGGACAGATTATAACACTGAAGCTTTCTTT.

CDR3 nucleotides: TGTGCCAGCAGCTTGGGGTCTGCGTACAATGAGCAGTTCTTC. This gives the protein CASSLGSAYNEQFF. This rearrangement joins TRBV5-4 to TRBJ2-1; D gene unclear. The V and J ends lost 0 bases and 4 bases respectively, with 8 bases between them. This CDR3 region has 14 residues. Germline loops: CDR1 SGHNT, CDR2 YYREEE (reference sequence).

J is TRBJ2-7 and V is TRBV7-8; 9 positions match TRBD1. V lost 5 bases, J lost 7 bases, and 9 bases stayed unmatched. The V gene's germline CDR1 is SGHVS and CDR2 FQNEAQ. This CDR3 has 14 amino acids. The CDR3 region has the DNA TGTGCCAGCAGCCCGCGGACAGGGGCTGGGGAGCAGTACTTC. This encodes CASSPRTGAGEQYF.

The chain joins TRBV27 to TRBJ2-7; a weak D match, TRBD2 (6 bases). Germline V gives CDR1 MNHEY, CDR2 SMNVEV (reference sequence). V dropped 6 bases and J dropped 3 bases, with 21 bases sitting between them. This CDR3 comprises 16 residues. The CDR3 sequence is CASRSFGGGAIYEQYF. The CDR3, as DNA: TGTGCCAGCAGATCCTTCGGTGGAGGGGCGATCTACGAGCAGTACTTC.

The CDR3 is CASKKTTGYQPQHF. The CDR3 nucleotides are TGTGCCAGCAAGAAGACAACAGGTTATCAGCCCCAGCATTTT. The rearrangement uses TRBV28 and TRBJ1-5; D perhaps matches TRBD1 (5 bases). Germline-derived CDR1 and CDR2 are MDHEN and SYDVKM. This CDR3 comprises 14 residues. Trimming stripped 7 bases from V and 5 bases from J, with 15 bases between. The full variable domain, its missing parts supplied by reference TRBV28 and TRBJ1-5, is DVKVTQSSRYLVKRTGEKVFLECVQDMDHENMFWYRQDPGLGLRLIYFSYDVKMKEKGDIPEGYSVSREKKERFSLILESASTNQTSMYLCASKKTTGYQPQHFGDGTRLSIL.

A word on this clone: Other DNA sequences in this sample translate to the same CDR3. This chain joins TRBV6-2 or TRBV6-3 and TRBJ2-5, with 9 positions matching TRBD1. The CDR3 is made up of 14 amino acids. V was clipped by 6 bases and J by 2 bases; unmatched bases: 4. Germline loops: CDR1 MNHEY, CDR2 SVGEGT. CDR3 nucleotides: TGTGCCAGCAGCTCGGGACAGGGTCAAGAGACCCAGTACTTC. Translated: CASSSGQGQETQYF.

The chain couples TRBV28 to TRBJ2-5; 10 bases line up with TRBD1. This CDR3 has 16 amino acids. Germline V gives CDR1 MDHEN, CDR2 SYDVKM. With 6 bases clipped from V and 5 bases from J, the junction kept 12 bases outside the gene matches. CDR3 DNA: TGTGCCAGCAGCGGGACAGGGGCCGTAACAAGGGAGACCCAGTACTTC. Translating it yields CASSGTGAVTRETQYF. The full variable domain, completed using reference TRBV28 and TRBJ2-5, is DVKVTQSSRYLVKRTGEKVFLECVQDMDHENMFWYRQDPGLGLRLIYFSYDVKMKEKGDIPEGYSVSREKKERFSLILESASTNQTSMYLCASSGTGAVTRETQYFGPGTRLLVL.

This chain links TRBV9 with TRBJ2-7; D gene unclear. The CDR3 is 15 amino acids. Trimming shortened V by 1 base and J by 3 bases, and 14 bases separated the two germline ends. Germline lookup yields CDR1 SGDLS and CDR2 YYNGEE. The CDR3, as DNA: TGTGCCAGCAGCGTAAGCGAGTCGATACTCTACGAGCAGTACTTC. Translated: CASSVSESILYEQYF.

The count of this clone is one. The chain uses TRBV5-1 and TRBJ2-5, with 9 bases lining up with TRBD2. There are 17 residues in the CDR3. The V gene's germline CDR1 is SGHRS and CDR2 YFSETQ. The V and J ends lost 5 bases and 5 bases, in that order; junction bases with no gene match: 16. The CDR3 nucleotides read TGCGCCAGCAGGGGCGCAGCGGGGGGTCCCCGGGGGGAGACCCAGTACTTC. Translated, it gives CASRGAAGGPRGETQYF.

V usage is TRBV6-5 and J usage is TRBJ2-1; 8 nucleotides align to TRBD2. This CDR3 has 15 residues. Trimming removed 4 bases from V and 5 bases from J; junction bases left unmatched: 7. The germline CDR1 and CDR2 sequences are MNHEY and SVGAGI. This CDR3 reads CASSLVAGGDNEQFF. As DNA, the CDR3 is TGTGCCAGCAGTTTGGTTGCGGGGGGCGACAATGAGCAGTTCTTC.

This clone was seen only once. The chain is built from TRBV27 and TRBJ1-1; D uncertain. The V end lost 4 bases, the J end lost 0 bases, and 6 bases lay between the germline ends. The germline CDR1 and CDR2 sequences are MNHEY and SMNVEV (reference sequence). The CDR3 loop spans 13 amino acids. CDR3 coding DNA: TGTGCCAGCAGTTACGGGATGAACACTGAAGCTTTCTTT. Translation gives CASSYGMNTEAFF.